These T cell receptor beta chains were read from a single sample in a study of shared clonotypes between healthy human individuals. Measured with immunoSEQ multiplex PCR; TCRdb has only the in-frame clones, and not every one. The top ten clones hold around 0.38% of a sample with approximately 1.5 million clones, just under 99% of them seen once. The sequenced material came from naive CD4+ T cells sorted from blood. All receptors derive from a man younger than 45 in good health. Both conserved end residues are part of each CDR3. D genes are given only for firm matches. Size tells how often a clone was seen (once, few, many) or the class of an expanded clone, and some rows leave it out.

CDR3 length	V gene	clone size	J gene	D gene	CDR3 DNA	CDR3 protein
12	TRBV5-5	-	TRBJ2-1	-	TGTGCCAGCAGCTTGGCGTACAATGAGCAGTTCTTC	CASSLAYNEQFF
15	TRBV11-2	-	TRBJ2-1	-	TGTGCCAGCATAAAACGCGGGGGCTGGGGTAATGAGCAGTTCTTC	CASIKRGGWGNEQFF
15	TRBV30	-	TRBJ2-5	TRBD1	TGTGCCTGGAATCGACTGACAGGGCCCTTCGGGACCCAGTACTTC	CAWNRLTGPFGTQYF
20	TRBV7-8	-	TRBJ2-3	TRBD2	TGTGCCAGCAGCTTAGCACAACTAGCGGGAGGGTACACTGGCACAGATACGCAGTATTTT	CASSLAQLAGGYTGTDTQYF
15	TRBV5-4	-	TRBJ2-7	TRBD2	TGTGCCAGCAGCTTCTTAGCGGGAGGCGTTCGCGAGCAGTACTTC	CASSFLAGGVREQYF
14	TRBV18	-	TRBJ2-5	-	TGTGCCAGCTCACCACCGACAGTACAAGAGACCCAGTACTTC	CASSPPTVQETQYF
14	TRBV7-3	-	TRBJ1-3	-	TGTGCCAGCAGCTTACAGGGTTCTGGAAACACCATATATTTT	CASSLQGSGNTIYF
15	TRBV27	-	TRBJ1-4	-	TGTGCCAGCAGTTTATTGGGGGGTACTAATGAAAAACTGTTTTTT	CASSLLGGTNEKLFF
18	TRBV11-2	-	TRBJ2-1	TRBD1	TGTGCCAGCAGCAGTCGAAAACCCGGACAGGGGGCGTACCATGAGCAGTTCTTC	CASSSRKPGQGAYHEQFF
13	TRBV4-2	-	TRBJ2-1	-	TGTGCCAGCAGCTTCAGGGGCTACAATGAGCAGTTCTTC	CASSFRGYNEQFF
15	TRBV9	-	TRBJ1-3	-	TGTGCCAGCAGCGGACCCCCCGGGGTTGGAAACACCATATATTTT	CASSGPPGVGNTIYF
16	TRBV10-3	-	TRBJ2-1	-	TGTGCCATCAGTGAGTCGATGGTTCTTCGAGGGATTGAGCAGTTCTTC	CAISESMVLRGIEQFF
11	TRBV28	once	TRBJ1-1	-	TGTGCCGGAGGGCGTCCCTCCGAAGCTTTCTTT	CAGGRPSEAFF
16	TRBV18	-	TRBJ1-3	TRBD1	TGTGCCAGCTCGCACCTAACAGGGGACAACGGAAACACCATATATTTT	CASSHLTGDNGNTIYF
12	TRBV28	-	TRBJ2-1	-	TGTGCCAGCAGTTTAGTATCTGGAGAGCAGTTCTTC	CASSLVSGEQFF
13	TRBV30	-	TRBJ2-2	-	TGTGCCTGGAGCAGGTTAAACACCGGGGAGCTGTTTTTT	CAWSRLNTGELFF
15	TRBV28	-	TRBJ2-5	TRBD1	TGTGCCAGCAGACCCGGACAGGGGCTCTGGGAGACCCAGTACTTC	CASRPGQGLWETQYF
18	TRBV5-4	-	TRBJ2-1	TRBD2	TGTGCCAGCAGCTCGGGACTAGCGGGAGTGGGTTCCTACAATGAGCAGTTCTTC	CASSSGLAGVGSYNEQFF
11	TRBV29-1	-	TRBJ2-2	-	TGCAGCGTTGAATCCCCGGGGGAGCTGTTTTTT	CSVESPGELFF
13	TRBV5-1	-	TRBJ2-7	TRBD2	TGCGCCACCTCGACTAGCGGGAATGGAGAGCAGTACTTC	CATSTSGNGEQYF
12	TRBV10-1	-	TRBJ2-2	-	TGCGCCAGCAGTGTCAACACCGGGGAGCTGTTTTTT	CASSVNTGELFF
16	TRBV5-1	-	TRBJ2-5	TRBD1	TGCGCCAGCAGCTTGGGCGCGGTACAGGGGGCAGAGACCCAGTACTTC	CASSLGAVQGAETQYF
16	TRBV18	-	TRBJ2-2	TRBD2	TGTGCCAGCTCACCACCGCTAGCGGGAGGCGCCGGGGAGCTGTTTTTT	CASSPPLAGGAGELFF
14	TRBV2	-	TRBJ2-7	TRBD1	TGTGCCAGGGGGACAGCCACAGACTCCTACGAGCAGTACTTC	CARGTATDSYEQYF
17	TRBV15	-	TRBJ2-3	TRBD1	TGTGCCACCAGCAGAGAAATACTAGGGGGCCGCACAGATACGCAGTATTTT	CATSREILGGRTDTQYF
16	TRBV19	-	TRBJ1-4	-	TGTGCCAGTAGTAGATCCGAAACAGCTATCGGCGTAAAACTGTTTTTT	CASSRSETAIGVKLFF
18	TRBV28	-	TRBJ2-3	TRBD2	TGTGCCAGCAGCTGGGGGACGGGAGGGCCAGGAGGCACAGATACGCAGTATTTT	CASSWGTGGPGGTDTQYF
15	TRBV18	-	TRBJ2-3	TRBD2	TGTGCCAGCTCACTGCTAGCGGGAGTTACAGATACGCAGTATTTT	CASSLLAGVTDTQYF
13	TRBV6-1	-	TRBJ1-2	-	TGTGCCAGCAGTAGGGCACCCAGGTATGGCTACACCTTC	CASSRAPRYGYTF
15	TRBV18	-	TRBJ2-1	-	TGTGCCAGCTCACCAGGAGGGAAGTCCTACAATGAGCAGTTCTTC	CASSPGGKSYNEQFF
14	TRBV7-9	-	TRBJ2-2	-	TGTGCCAGCAGCTTTAAGGTAGACGGCGGGGAGCTGTTTTTT	CASSFKVDGGELFF
15	TRBV6-6	-	TRBJ1-5	-	TGTGCCAGCAGTTACTCCAGCGGTAGCAATCAGCCCCAGCATTTT	CASSYSSGSNQPQHF
11	TRBV10-3	-	TRBJ2-1	-	TGTGCCATCAGTGAGAACAATGAGCAGTTCTTC	CAISENNEQFF
13	TRBV13	-	TRBJ2-7	-	TGTGCCAGCAGTATGGGGAGTACCTACGAGCAGTACTTC	CASSMGSTYEQYF
15	TRBV7-2	-	TRBJ2-1	TRBD2	TGTGCCAGCAGCACGCTAGCGGCCCGCTACAATGAGCAGTTCTTC	CASSTLAARYNEQFF
15	TRBV5-8	-	TRBJ2-7	TRBD2	TGTGCCAGCAGCCCCGGCCGACTAGCGGGAGACGAGCAGTACTTC	CASSPGRLAGDEQYF
16	TRBV2	-	TRBJ2-3	-	TGTGCCAGCAGTGGAGGGTCCAGGGTGCGCACAGATACGCAGTATTTT	CASSGGSRVRTDTQYF
15	TRBV29-1	-	TRBJ2-1	TRBD2	TGCAGCGTTGTTGGCGGGAGTGTGACCTACAATGAGCAGTTCTTC	CSVVGGSVTYNEQFF
13	TRBV11-3	-	TRBJ2-1	-	TGTGCCAGCAGCTTAGATTACACCCGTGAGCAGTTCTTC	CASSLDYTREQFF
16	TRBV28	-	TRBJ1-5	-	TGTGCCAGCAGTCCTCAATTGGGCAGTGCCAATCAGCCCCAGCATTTT	CASSPQLGSANQPQHF
14	TRBV28	-	TRBJ2-7	TRBD1	TGTGCCAGCAGTCCCCCGGACAGGTTCGGCGAGCAGTACTTC	CASSPPDRFGEQYF
13	TRBV28	-	TRBJ1-5	-	TGTGCCAGCAGTTTTTTCGGGGGTCAGCCCCAGCATTTT	CASSFFGGQPQHF
13	TRBV19	-	TRBJ1-1	TRBD1	TGTGCCAGTAGTGGACAGGGGGCGACTGAAGCTTTCTTT	CASSGQGATEAFF
14	TRBV19	-	TRBJ1-4	TRBD1	TGTGCCAGTCGGCAGGGGGGCCGTAATGAAAAACTGTTTTTT	CASRQGGRNEKLFF
15	TRBV7-8	-	TRBJ2-3	TRBD2	TGTGCCAGCATAGGACTAGCGGGAGCTATAGATACGCAGTATTTT	CASIGLAGAIDTQYF
12	TRBV15	-	TRBJ2-7	-	TGTGCCACCAGCAGAGATCGGGGAGAGCAGTACTTC	CATSRDRGEQYF
12	TRBV15	-	TRBJ1-2	-	TGTGCCACCAGCGTAGGGGGCTATGGCTACACCTTC	CATSVGGYGYTF
14	TRBV29-1	-	TRBJ2-7	TRBD1	TGCAGCGTTGAAGAACAGGGGAGCCCCTACGAGCAGTACTTC	CSVEEQGSPYEQYF
17	TRBV5-1	-	TRBJ2-7	TRBD1	TGCGCCAGCAGCTTGGATGTGCTATCGGGACAGGGCTACGAGCAGTACTTC	CASSLDVLSGQGYEQYF
16	TRBV7-8	-	TRBJ2-2	TRBD1	TGTGCCAGCAGCCCCAGACAGGGGGCGAGAACCGGGGAGCTGTTTTTT	CASSPRQGARTGELFF
14	TRBV4-2	once	TRBJ2-2	-	TGTGCCAGCAGCCAAGGTTCGTTCACCGAGGAGCTGTTTTTT	CASSQGSFTEELFF
16	TRBV27	-	TRBJ2-2	TRBD2	TGTGCCAGCAGTGCACGGCGGGGGACCATAACCGGGGAGCTGTTTTTT	CASSARRGTITGELFF
15	TRBV11-2	-	TRBJ1-4	-	TGTGCCAGCAGCTTGAACGGGGTGGGGAATGAAAAACTGTTTTTT	CASSLNGVGNEKLFF
13	TRBV25-1	-	TRBJ1-2	-	TGTGCCAGCAGCCCGGGGCAGGGCTATGGCTACACCTTC	CASSPGQGYGYTF
18	TRBV7-8	-	TRBJ2-7	TRBD1	TGTGCCAGCAGCTTAGCCGGGACAGGGAGTCTCTCTCTAAACGAGCAGTACTTC	CASSLAGTGSLSLNEQYF
14	TRBV28	-	TRBJ2-1	TRBD1	TGTGCCAGCAGACAGGACAGGGATCGAAATGAGCAGTTCTTC	CASRQDRDRNEQFF
15	TRBV10-2	once	TRBJ2-7	TRBD2	TGCGCCAGCAGTGACCCCGCGGGGGGGGCCTACGAGCAGTACTTC	CASSDPAGGAYEQYF
13	TRBV29-1	-	TRBJ2-5	-	TGCAGCGTTTCAAGGAGTTCGCAAGAGACCCAGTACTTC	CSVSRSSQETQYF
15	TRBV18	-	TRBJ1-3	-	TGTGCCAGCTCGCGGGAGACAGTCTCTGGAAACACCATATATTTT	CASSRETVSGNTIYF